This is a list of T cell receptor beta chains from one sample in a study of technical replicates of blood from a few donors. Profiled with immunoSEQ multiplex PCR; TCRdb holds only in-frame clones, not every one. Here the sample spans about 70,000 clones, approximately 93% being singletons. Sequencing was performed on T cells isolated from PBMCs. These receptors were obtained from a human donor in good health. Both conserved end residues are part of each CDR3. A D gene is named only where the DNA matches it firmly.

V gene	D gene	J gene	CDR3 protein
TRBV4-3	.	TRBJ2-5	CASTGVGGEETQYF
TRBV7-3	TRBD1	TRBJ1-2	CASSWDRNYGYTF
TRBV27	.	TRBJ2-2	CASRLSPGLDTGELFF
TRBV19	.	TRBJ1-1	CASSSGLNTEAFF
TRBV30	TRBD2	TRBJ2-1	CAWSALGLAGGPGNEQFF
TRBV6-5	.	TRBJ2-7	CASSYGHSYEQYF
TRBV30	.	TRBJ1-1	CAWSVRQLYTEAFF
TRBV7-2	.	TRBJ1-5	CASSYMNQPQHF
TRBV15	.	TRBJ1-2	CATSRDWTHHGYTF
TRBV30	.	TRBJ1-5	CAWSVSGGFNQPQHF
TRBV11-3	.	TRBJ2-1	CASSLDSGGISYNEQFF
TRBV28	.	TRBJ2-1	CASSSQDSPLGYNEQFF
TRBV5-4	.	TRBJ1-3	CASSGGLGNTIYF
TRBV30	.	TRBJ2-3	CAWSDDYDTQYF
TRBV7-8	TRBD2	TRBJ2-7	CASSLGLAGTSYEQYF
TRBV4-1	.	TRBJ1-1	CASRLHRAGTEAFF
TRBV27	TRBD2	TRBJ2-7	CASSGLAAYEQYF
TRBV28	TRBD1	TRBJ2-7	CASSFFGQGHYEQYF
TRBV6-1	TRBD2	TRBJ2-2	CASIRLAGGAGELFF
TRBV15	TRBD2	TRBJ2-7	CATSLAGAYEQYF
TRBV9	.	TRBJ1-5	CASSANQASNQPQHF
TRBV28	.	TRBJ2-5	CASSRETQYF
TRBV4-1	TRBD2	TRBJ2-7	CASSQTSANSYEQYF
TRBV19	.	TRBJ1-3	CASSIASSGNTIYF
TRBV27	TRBD1	TRBJ2-2	CASSWTGGNTGELFF
TRBV11-3	TRBD2	TRBJ2-1	CASSLLSSGYNEQFF
TRBV27	.	TRBJ1-1	CASSLEGDMNTEAFF
TRBV9	TRBD1	TRBJ1-1	CASSVTGQTNTEAFF
TRBV30	.	TRBJ1-2	CAWSVKQVFF
TRBV5-1	TRBD2	TRBJ2-1	CASSLVLAGSNEQFF
TRBV30	.	TRBJ2-3	CAWRAIASTDTQYF
TRBV5-6	.	TRBJ2-1	CASSSTVYEQFF